The clone carrying this T cell receptor (beta chain) has only a few counts. Its antigen is still unknown. After constant-region reverse-primer amplification, full-length variable regions underwent semi-nested PCR with Nested Universal Primer A. TCRdb independently ran MiXCR on the 5' RACE reads; one entry per CDR3 protein. The sample holds over 40,000 distinct CDR3 sequences, about 29% seen once. General study points: Tumor Treg TCRs overlapped most with tumor naive CD4+ cells. In terms of TCR gene usage, tumor memory CD4+ T cells clustered together with blood and lymph node memory CD4+ cells, as well as with lymph node naive CD4+ cells.

Germline CDR1 reads LNHDA; CDR2 reads SQIVND (reference sequence). V shed 7 bases and J 10 bases; nucleotides not matched to a gene: 10. CDR3 length: 13 amino acids. The material sequenced was tumor-infiltrating memory CD4+ T cells sorted from the breast tumor. The subset is: memory CD4+ T cells, CD4+CD45RO+CD25-. This receptor was taken from a female donor with breast cancer. The rearrangement uses TRBV19 and TRBJ2-1, with 7 bases that match TRBD2. The CDR3 loop is CASTDEAGGEQFF. The CDR3 coding sequence is TGTGCCAGTACCGACGAAGCCGGGGGGGAGCAGTTCTTC. The variable domain in full, with the rest retrieved from reference TRBV19 and TRBJ2-1, is DGGITQSPKYLFRKEGQNVTLSCEQNLNHDAMYWYRQDPGQGLRLIYYSQIVNDFQKGDIAEGYSVSREKKESFPLTVTSAQKNPTAFYLCASTDEAGGEQFFGPGTRLTVL.